This TCR beta chain derives from a study of siplizumab effects on memory and regulatory T cells. As concerns this clone: Its target is not known.

Per sample, about 10^5 TCR templates underwent assay. Libraries were prepared by immunoSEQ multiplex PCR; TCRdb keeps only in-frame clonotypes and omits some of them. The sample lists over 85,000 clones, around 90% occurring once. Germline V gene sequence: CDR1 LNHDA, CDR2 SQIVND (reference sequence). This CDR3 contains 11 residues. V was pared by 9 bases and J by 6 bases, with 11 bases between. General study results and limits: There was no confirmation of the suppressive function of proliferating Tregs from siplizumab cultures. Memory cells seemed less diverse than naive T cells, which also seemed major contributors to the alloresponse. Of the proliferating CD4+ or CD8+ clones, roughly 75-97% lacked a naive or memory phenotype that could be assigned.

Material for sequencing was CD4+ T cells sorted from blood. The receptor was derived from a human donor in good health. The chain is built from TRBV19 and TRBJ1-1; D is uncertain. CDR3 protein: CASAYGPEAFF. CDR3 bases: TGTGCCAGCGCTTACGGCCCTGAAGCTTTCTTT. Full variable domain (outside the CDR3, taken from reference TRBV19 and TRBJ1-1): DGGITQSPKYLFRKEGQNVTLSCEQNLNHDAMYWYRQDPGQGLRLIYYSQIVNDFQKGDIAEGYSVSREKKESFPLTVTSAQKNPTAFYLCASAYGPEAFFGQGTRLTVV.